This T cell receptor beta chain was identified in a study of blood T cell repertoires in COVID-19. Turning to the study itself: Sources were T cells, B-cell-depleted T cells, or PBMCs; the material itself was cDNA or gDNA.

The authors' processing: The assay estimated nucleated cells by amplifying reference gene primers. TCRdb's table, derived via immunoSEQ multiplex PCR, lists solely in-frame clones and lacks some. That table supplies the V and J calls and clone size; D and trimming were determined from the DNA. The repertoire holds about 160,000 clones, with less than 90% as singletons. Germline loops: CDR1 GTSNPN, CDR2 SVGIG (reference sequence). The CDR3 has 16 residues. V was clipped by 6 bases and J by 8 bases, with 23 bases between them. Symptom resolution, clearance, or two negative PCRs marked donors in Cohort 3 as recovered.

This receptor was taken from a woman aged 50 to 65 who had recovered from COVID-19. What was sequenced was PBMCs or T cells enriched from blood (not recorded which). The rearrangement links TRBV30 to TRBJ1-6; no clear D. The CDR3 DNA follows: TGTGCCTGTGCCAATCGGGAGACGGGTTTTGATTCACCCCTCCACTTT. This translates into CACANRETGFDSPLHF. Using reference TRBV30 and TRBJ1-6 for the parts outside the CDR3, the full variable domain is SQTIHQWPATLVQPVGSPLSLECTVEGTSNPNLYWYRQAAGRGLQLLFYSVGIGQISSEVPQNLSASRPQDRQFILSSKKLLLSDSGFYLCACANRETGFDSPLHFGNGTRLTVT.